This entry features one T cell receptor (beta chain) sequence. The CDR3 spans 12 residues. From germline, CDR1 is GTSNPN and CDR2 SVGIG (reference sequence). cDNA prepared by RNA extraction and subsequent reverse transcription served as the template for sequencing. Only in-frame clones appear in the TCRdb table, and some are missing; sequencing was by immunoSEQ multiplex PCR. This sample has hundreds of thousands of clones, with around 67% found just once. The data belong to a study of CD8+ T cells in alopecia areata. This rearrangement joins TRBV30 to TRBJ2-2; the D gene could be TRBD1 or TRBD2 (5 bases each). This TCR was sampled from a human donor with alopecia areata. Material: CD4+ T cells sorted from blood, obtained at week 0. The CDR3 region has the DNA TGTGCGGCAGGGACCAACACCGGGGAGCTGTTTTTT. It is translated as CAAGTNTGELFF. The full variable domain, completed using reference TRBV30 and TRBJ2-2, is SQTIHQWPATLVQPVGSPLSLECTVEGTSNPNLYWYRQAAGRGLQLLFYSVGIGQISSEVPQNLSASRPQDRQFILSSKKLLLSDSGFYLCAAGTNTGELFFGEGSRLTVL.